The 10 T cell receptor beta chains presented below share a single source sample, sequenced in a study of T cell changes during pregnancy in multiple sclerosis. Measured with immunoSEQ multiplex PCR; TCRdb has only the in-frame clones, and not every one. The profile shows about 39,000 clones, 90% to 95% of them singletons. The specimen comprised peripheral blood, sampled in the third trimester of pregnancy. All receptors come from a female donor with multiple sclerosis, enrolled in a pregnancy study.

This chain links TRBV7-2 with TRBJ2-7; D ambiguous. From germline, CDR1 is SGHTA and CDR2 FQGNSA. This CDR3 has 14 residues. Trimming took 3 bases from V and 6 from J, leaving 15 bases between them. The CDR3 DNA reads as TGTGCCAGCAGCTTGTCTGGTCGGGTTGGCGAGCAGTACTTC. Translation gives CASSLSGRVGEQYF.

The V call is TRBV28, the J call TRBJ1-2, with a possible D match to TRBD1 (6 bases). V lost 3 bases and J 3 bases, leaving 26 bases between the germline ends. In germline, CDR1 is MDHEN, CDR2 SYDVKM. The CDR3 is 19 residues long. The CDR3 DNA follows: TGTGCCAGCAGTTTGGGAAACAGGGTGTTGGGAACCGTGGACTATGGCTACACCTTC. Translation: CASSLGNRVLGTVDYGYTF.

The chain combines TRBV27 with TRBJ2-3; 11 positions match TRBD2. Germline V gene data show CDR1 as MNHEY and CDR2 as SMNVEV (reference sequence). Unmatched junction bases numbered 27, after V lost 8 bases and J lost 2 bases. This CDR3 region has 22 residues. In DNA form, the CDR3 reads TGTGCCAGCTCCTCCCTGAGGCGTCCCCGTCCCCCTAGCGGGGGGTTCACAGATACGCAGTATTTT. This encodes CASSSLRRPRPPSGGFTDTQYF.

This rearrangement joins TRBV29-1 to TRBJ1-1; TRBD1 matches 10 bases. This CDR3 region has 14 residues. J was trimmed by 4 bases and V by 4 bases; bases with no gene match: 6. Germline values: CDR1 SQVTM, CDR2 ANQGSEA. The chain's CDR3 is CSVGQGARVTEAFF. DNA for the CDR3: TGCAGCGTTGGACAGGGGGCCAGGGTCACTGAAGCTTTCTTT.

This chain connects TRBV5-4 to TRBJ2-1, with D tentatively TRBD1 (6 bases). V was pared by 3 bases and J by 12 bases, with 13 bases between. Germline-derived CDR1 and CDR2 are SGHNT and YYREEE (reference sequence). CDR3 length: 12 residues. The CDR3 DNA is TGTGCCAGCAGCTACACCGGGACACGGCAGTTCTTC. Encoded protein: CASSYTGTRQFF.

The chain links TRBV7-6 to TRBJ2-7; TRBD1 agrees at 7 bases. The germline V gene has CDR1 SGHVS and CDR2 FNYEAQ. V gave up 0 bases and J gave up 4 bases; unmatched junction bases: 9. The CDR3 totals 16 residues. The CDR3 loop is CASSLATTGTLYEQYF. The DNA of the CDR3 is TGTGCCAGCAGCTTAGCGACGACAGGGACGTTATACGAGCAGTACTTC.

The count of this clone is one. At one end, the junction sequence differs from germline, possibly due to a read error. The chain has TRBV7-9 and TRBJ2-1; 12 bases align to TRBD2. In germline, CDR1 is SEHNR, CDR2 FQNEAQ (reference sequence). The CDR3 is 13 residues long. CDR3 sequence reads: CASSAPSGRAPVF. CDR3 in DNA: TGTGCCAGCAGCGCCCCTAGCGGGAGGGCCCCGGTCTTC.

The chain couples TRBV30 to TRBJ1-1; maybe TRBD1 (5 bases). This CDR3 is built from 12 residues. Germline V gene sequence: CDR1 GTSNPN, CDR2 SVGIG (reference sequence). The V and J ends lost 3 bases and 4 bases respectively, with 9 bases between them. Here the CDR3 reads CAWRKGATEAFF. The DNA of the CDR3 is TGTGCCTGGAGAAAAGGGGCCACTGAAGCTTTCTTT.

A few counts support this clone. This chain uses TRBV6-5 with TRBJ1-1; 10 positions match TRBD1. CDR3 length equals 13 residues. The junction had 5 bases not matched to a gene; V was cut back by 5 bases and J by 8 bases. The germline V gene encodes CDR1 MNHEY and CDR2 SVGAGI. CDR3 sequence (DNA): TGTGCCAGCAGTCAGGGGACAGGGGTCGAAGCTTTCTTT. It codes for CASSQGTGVEAFF.

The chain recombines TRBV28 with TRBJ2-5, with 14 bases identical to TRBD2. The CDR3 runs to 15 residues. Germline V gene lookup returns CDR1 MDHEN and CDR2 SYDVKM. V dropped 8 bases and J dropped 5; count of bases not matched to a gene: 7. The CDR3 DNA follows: TGTGCCAGCGGACTAGCGGGAGGTTCGTTGGAGACCCAGTACTTC. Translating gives CASGLAGGSLETQYF.